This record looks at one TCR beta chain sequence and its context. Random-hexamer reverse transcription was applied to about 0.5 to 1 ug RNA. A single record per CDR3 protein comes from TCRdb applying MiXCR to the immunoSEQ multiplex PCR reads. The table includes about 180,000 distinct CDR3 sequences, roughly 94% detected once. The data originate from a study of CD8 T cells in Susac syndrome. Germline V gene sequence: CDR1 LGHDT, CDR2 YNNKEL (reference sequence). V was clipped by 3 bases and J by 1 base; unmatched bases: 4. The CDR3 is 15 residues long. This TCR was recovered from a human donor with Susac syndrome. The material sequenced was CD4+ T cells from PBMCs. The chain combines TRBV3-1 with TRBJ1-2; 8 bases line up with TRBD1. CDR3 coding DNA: TGTGCCAGCAGCCAGGGACAGGCCTTTAACTATGGCTACACCTTC. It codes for CASSQGQAFNYGYTF.